These 19 T cell receptor beta chains were sequenced from one sample in a study of OX40 agonist ivuxolimab in advanced cancers. TCRdb keeps only in-frame clones here, not all; method: immunoSEQ multiplex PCR. The sample records approximately 38,000 clones, 87% being singletons. The sample in question was CD4+ or CD8+ T cells sorted from blood, obtained in a trial of the OX40 agonist ivuxolimab. The receptors were sampled from an adult with an advanced solid tumor such as melanoma, head and neck, liver or kidney cancer.

The CDR3 loop is CASSVSTSSTGELFF. The CDR3 nucleotides are TGTGCCAGCAGCGTATCCACCTCAAGCACCGGGGAGCTGTTTTTT. The chain employs TRBV9 and TRBJ2-2; D not resolved. V lost 1 base and J 4 bases, leaving 11 bases between the germline ends. The CDR3 is made up of 15 amino acids. From germline, CDR1 is SGDLS and CDR2 YYNGEE.

The rearrangement links TRBV19 to TRBJ1-5; TRBD1 matches 10 bases. The CDR3 contains 15 residues. V gave up 7 bases and J gave up 4 bases; unmatched junction bases: 7. The germline V gene has CDR1 LNHDA and CDR2 SQIVND (reference sequence). The CDR3 protein is CASTPGQGNNQPQHF. The DNA of the CDR3 is TGTGCCAGTACACCGGGACAGGGGAATAATCAGCCCCAGCATTTT.

The rearrangement links TRBV7-2 to TRBJ1-1; D unclear. V was cut by 2 bases and J by 5 bases, with 6 bases left in between. Per germline, CDR1 SGHTA and CDR2 FQGNSA. This CDR3 is 12 amino acids long. The CDR3 loop is CASSLFRTEAFF. The CDR3 DNA follows: TGTGCCAGCAGCTTATTTAGGACTGAAGCTTTCTTT.

J is TRBJ2-7 and V is TRBV6-6; D might be TRBD1 (6 bases). Germline V gene sequence: CDR1 MNHNY, CDR2 SVGAGI (reference sequence). This CDR3 is 14 amino acids long. V lost 2 bases and J 6 bases, leaving 14 bases between the germline ends. The CDR3 here is CASSYRRGTGEQYF. The CDR3 region has the DNA TGTGCCAGCAGTTACCGCAGGGGAACGGGCGAGCAGTACTTC.

This clone was detected only a few times. This chain joins TRBV7-9 and TRBJ1-3, with TRBD1 matching over 8 bases. After removal of 5 bases from V and 0 bases from J, the junction contained 6 bases not matched to a gene. This CDR3 is built from 16 residues. The germline V gene encodes CDR1 SEHNR and CDR2 FQNEAQ (reference sequence). CDR3 residues: CASSGQGASSGNTIYF. CDR3 bases: TGTGCCAGCAGCGGCCAGGGGGCGAGCTCTGGAAACACCATATATTTT.

The genes are TRBV28 and TRBJ1-5; D remains ambiguous. Germline-derived CDR1 and CDR2 are MDHEN and SYDVKM. This CDR3 has 12 residues. V shed 5 bases and J shed 3 bases, with 5 bases lying between them. The CDR3 nucleotides are TGTGCCAGCAGTCCGTACAATCAGCCCCAGCATTTT. This codes for CASSPYNQPQHF.

This chain uses TRBV7-9 with TRBJ2-2, with D perhaps TRBD2 (5 bases). CDR1 and CDR2 (germline): SEHNR, FQNEAQ (reference sequence). V was pared by 2 bases and J by 5 bases, with 9 bases between. The CDR3 is 14 residues long. The chain's CDR3 is CASSLFRETGELFF. CDR3 nucleotides: TGTGCCAGCAGCTTATTTAGGGAGACCGGGGAGCTGTTTTTT.

The chain joins TRBV6-1 to TRBJ1-6; 7 nucleotides line up with TRBD1. The CDR3 is 15 residues long. V lost 1 base to trimming and J lost 5 bases; unmatched junction nucleotides: 2. Germline V gives CDR1 MNHNS, CDR2 SASEGT. The CDR3 DNA reads TGTGCCAGCAGTGAAGAGGGACAGCATAATTCACCCCTCCACTTT. As protein: CASSEEGQHNSPLHF.

The chain uses TRBV7-3 and TRBJ2-3, with 7 bases lining up with TRBD2. This CDR3 is 17 amino acids long. The junction had 6 bases not matched to a gene; V was cut back by 0 bases and J by 0 bases. The germline V gene encodes CDR1 SGHTA and CDR2 FQGTGA. The CDR3 loop reads CASSLTGLAASTDTQYF. CDR3 nucleotides: TGTGCCAGCAGCTTAACTGGGCTAGCGGCTAGCACAGATACGCAGTATTTT.

The J gene is TRBJ2-7, the V gene TRBV18; no clear D. From germline, CDR1 is KGHSH and CDR2 LQKENI. The CDR3 contains 14 residues. V lost 2 bases and J 2 bases, leaving 10 bases between the germline ends. Written as DNA, the CDR3 is TGTGCCAGCTCACCAGTTCCTGGAGCCTACGAGCAGTACTTC. This encodes CASSPVPGAYEQYF.

The chain couples TRBV20-1 to TRBJ2-3; the match to TRBD2 covers 14 bases. The CDR3 totals 11 residues. From germline, CDR1 is DFQATT and CDR2 SNEGSKA (reference sequence). CDR3 bases: TGCGGGGGGACTAGCGGGGGTGCACAGTATTTT. This sequence encodes CGGTSGGAQYF.

The V gene is TRBV27, the J gene TRBJ1-6; 8 bases map to TRBD1. V was pared by 7 bases and J by 7 bases, with 12 bases of the junction left unmatched. Germline-derived CDR1 and CDR2 are MNHEY and SMNVEV (reference sequence). This CDR3 is built from 16 residues. CDR3 coding DNA: TGTGCCAGCACCTCCCTTGAGACAGGGGTGAATTCACCCCTCCACTTT. Translation gives CASTSLETGVNSPLHF.

The V call is TRBV5-1, the J call TRBJ2-5, with 7 nucleotides matching TRBD2. Germline lookup yields CDR1 SGHRS and CDR2 YFSETQ. V lost 2 bases and J lost 5; bases outside the gene matches: 9. The CDR3 totals 15 residues. CDR3 loop: CASSFKGLPGETQYF. CDR3 nucleotide sequence: TGCGCCAGCAGCTTTAAGGGACTACCGGGGGAGACCCAGTACTTC.

This rearrangement joins TRBV5-1 to TRBJ2-5; D might be TRBD1 (5 bases). Trimming shortened V by 4 bases and J by 5 bases, and 15 bases separated the two germline ends. Germline lookup yields CDR1 SGHRS and CDR2 YFSETQ. CDR3 length: 14 residues. CDR3 nucleotides: TGCGCCAGCAGCCCCTATGTCCAGGGTGAGACCCAGTACTTC. This encodes CASSPYVQGETQYF.

The genes are TRBV10-2 and TRBJ1-1; weak D call: TRBD1 (6 bases). V was trimmed by 3 bases and J by 5 bases, leaving 10 bases between them. Germline V gives CDR1 WSHSY, CDR2 SAAADI. The CDR3 consists of 13 residues. The CDR3 DNA reads TGCGCCAGCAGTGAAAGGGGGGGAACTGAAGCTTTCTTT. This sequence encodes CASSERGGTEAFF.

The chain combines TRBV6-6 with TRBJ1-5; 7 positions agree with TRBD1. CDR1 is MNHNY, CDR2 SVGAGI, per germline (reference sequence). The J segment lost 4 bases and the V segment lost 8 bases, leaving 5 bases of the junction unmatched. This CDR3 has 13 amino acids. The CDR3 nucleotides are TGTGCCAGCCGAGGCAGGGGGAATCAGCCCCAGCATTTT. This translates into CASRGRGNQPQHF.

The chain couples TRBV19 to TRBJ1-5; D may be TRBD1 (6 bases). Trimming pared 4 bases from V and 12 bases from J, leaving 19 bases between. Germline-derived CDR1 and CDR2 are LNHDA and SQIVND (reference sequence). CDR3 length equals 14 residues. The DNA of the CDR3 is TGTGCCAGTAGTAAAAGGCCGGGGGAAGGGGGCCAGCATTTT. Translation gives CASSKRPGEGGQHF.

Note on this clone: One junction end disagrees with the germline gene, perhaps due to a read error. This chain connects TRBV7-7 to TRBJ2-1; TRBD1 matches at 7 bases. Germline values: CDR1 SSHAT, CDR2 FNYEAQ (reference sequence). This CDR3 spans 14 amino acids. CDR3 loop: CASSPSVGGHEQFF. The CDR3 region has the DNA TGTGCTAGCAGCCCCTCCGTAGGGGGCCATGAGCAGTTCTTC.

The genes are TRBV5-4 and TRBJ2-4, with a weak D call TRBD2 (6 bases). Germline V CDR1 and CDR2: SGHNT, YYREEE (reference sequence). Trimming cost V 0 bases and J 0 bases, with 7 bases left between them. The CDR3 is made up of 15 amino acids. The CDR3 nucleotides read TGTGCCAGCAGCTTGGTGGGGGGAGCCAAAAACATTCAGTACTTC. The encoded protein is CASSLVGGAKNIQYF.